This T cell receptor (beta chain) comes out of a study of cytomegalovirus exposure and HLA in healthy donors. Primers: 60 Vbeta forward and 13 Jbeta reverse. Produced via immunoSEQ multiplex PCR; TCRdb's table is partial and in-frame only. The sample contains over 150,000 clones, 85% of which appear only once. The CDR3 sequence is 17 residues long. The chain combines TRBV21-1 with TRBJ2-2; TRBD2 is taken as the D call from the table, unchecked against the DNA. TRBV21-1 is noted as a pseudogene. The sample consisted of PBMCs. The TCR was taken from a young man in good health and CMV-seropositive. The CDR3 coding sequence is TGTGCCAGCAGCAAAGTCGGGCTAGCGGGAGGAACCGGGGAGCTGTTTTTT. It translates to CASSKVGLAGGTGELFF.